A selection of T cell receptor beta chains follows, all from one sample in a study of T cells after yellow fever vaccination. TCRdb analysed the 5' RACE reads with MiXCR anew, one entry per CDR3 protein. The table records hundreds of thousands of distinct CDR3 sequences, over 9% of them present only once. The specimen comprised PBMCs, sampled on the day of the yellow fever booster vaccination. These receptors were collected from a young man who received the YFV17D yellow fever vaccine. Each CDR3 is given with its conserved first and last residue.

J: TRBJ2-3
V: TRBV10-3
CDR3: CAIRALTGGESRGDTQYF

J: TRBJ2-5
V: TRBV29-1
CDR3: CSGEEGVETQYF

J: TRBJ1-1
V: TRBV3-1
CDR3: CASSRNMRNTEAFF

J: TRBJ2-1
V: TRBV7-3
CDR3: CASSSTTSGRGNEQFF

J: TRBJ2-3
V: TRBV7-2
CDR3: CASSATSGSTDTQYF

J: TRBJ2-1
V: TRBV5-4
CDR3: CASRAGRGGEQFF

J: TRBJ1-3
V: TRBV7-2
CDR3: CASYDRARSGNTIYF

J: TRBJ2-5
V: TRBV12-3/TRBV12-4
CDR3: CASSFNQQETQYF

J: TRBJ2-1
V: TRBV12-3/TRBV12-4
CDR3: CASRKGQGARNEQFF

J: TRBJ1-1
V: TRBV11-2
CDR3: CASSGSGQAEAFF

J: TRBJ2-5
V: TRBV20-1
CDR3: CSARGGGPKETQYF

J: TRBJ2-3
V: TRBV29-1
CDR3: CSVDKREQVVTQYF

J: TRBJ2-5
V: TRBV7-8
CDR3: CASSSVGTRWRETQYF

J: TRBJ2-3
V: TRBV24-1
CDR3: CATSDYHRQDARYF

J: TRBJ1-1
V: TRBV6-1
CDR3: CASTKNRGSNTEAFF

J: TRBJ2-7
V: TRBV20-1
CDR3: CSAIPVGTPYEQYF

J: TRBJ2-3
V: TRBV10-3
CDR3: CAIRSGLAGESTQYF

J: TRBJ1-3
V: TRBV2
CDR3: CASSQISGNTIYF

J: TRBJ2-1
V: TRBV4-3
CDR3: CASSQSRDAGSYNEQFF

J: TRBJ1-4
V: TRBV4-2
CDR3: CASSQDLGAEKLFF

J: TRBJ2-5
V: TRBV7-2
CDR3: CASSLVVAETQYF

J: TRBJ2-4
V: TRBV5-6
CDR3: CASSLGLAGVVGKNIQYF

J: TRBJ2-7
V: TRBV18
CDR3: CASSPPLEPRYEQYF

J: TRBJ1-2
V: TRBV27
CDR3: CASSLYGAGDGYTF

J: TRBJ1-3
V: TRBV12-3/TRBV12-4
CDR3: CASITLSGNTIYF

J: TRBJ2-7
V: TRBV20-1
CDR3: CSARLAGGGRYEQYF

J: TRBJ2-3
V: TRBV5-4
CDR3: CASSPGGAGGTDTQYF

J: TRBJ2-7
V: TRBV7-2
CDR3: CASSSRLAGGRVVQYF

J: TRBJ2-7
V: TRBV7-9
CDR3: CASSLGSVAGVDEQYF

J: TRBJ2-7
V: TRBV6-1
CDR3: CASSGLRGDEQYF

J: TRBJ2-1
V: TRBV5-1
CDR3: CARGGDEQFF

J: TRBJ2-7
V: TRBV5-1
CDR3: CASGHSARESYEQYF

J: TRBJ2-7
V: TRBV7-2
CDR3: CASSLRDPYEQYF

J: TRBJ1-1
V: TRBV29-1
CDR3: CSVGSGNTEAFF

J: TRBJ2-7
V: TRBV7-9
CDR3: CASSLGNVAYEQYF

J: TRBJ2-7
V: TRBV5-5
CDR3: CASSLGAGSYEQYF

J: TRBJ2-3
V: TRBV29-1
CDR3: CSVVGSVGVDTQYF

J: TRBJ2-3
V: TRBV5-1
CDR3: CASSIAGGAYTDTQYF

J: TRBJ2-1
V: TRBV5-4
CDR3: CASSSLGQRGYNEQFF

J: TRBJ2-4
V: TRBV28
CDR3: CASTQGTKNIQYF

J: TRBJ1-1
V: TRBV27
CDR3: CASNRQGPNTEAFF

J: TRBJ1-5
V: TRBV19
CDR3: CASTTITGTGGQPQHF

J: TRBJ2-3
V: TRBV5-1
CDR3: CASSHELQGATQYF

J: TRBJ1-3
V: TRBV6-5
CDR3: CASSIQTGSGNTIYF

J: TRBJ2-3
V: TRBV7-9
CDR3: CASSLASSADTQYF